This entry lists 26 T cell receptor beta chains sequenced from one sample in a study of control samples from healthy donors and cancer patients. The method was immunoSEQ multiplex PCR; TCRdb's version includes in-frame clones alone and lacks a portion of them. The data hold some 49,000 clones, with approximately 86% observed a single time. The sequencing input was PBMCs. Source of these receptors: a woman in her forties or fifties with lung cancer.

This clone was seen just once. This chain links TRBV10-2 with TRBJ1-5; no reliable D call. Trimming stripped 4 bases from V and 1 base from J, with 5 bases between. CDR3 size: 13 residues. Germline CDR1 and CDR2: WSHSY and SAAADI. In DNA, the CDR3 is TGCGCCAGCAGTGTGGGCAGCAATCAGCCCCAGCATTTT. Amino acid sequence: CASSVGSNQPQHF.

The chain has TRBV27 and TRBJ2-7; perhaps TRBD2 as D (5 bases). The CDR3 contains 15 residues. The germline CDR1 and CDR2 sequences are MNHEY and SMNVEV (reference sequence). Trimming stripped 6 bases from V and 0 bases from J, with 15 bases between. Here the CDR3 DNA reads TGTGCCAGCAGGATGAAGGGAGAGGGCTCCTACGAGCAGTACTTC. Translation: CASRMKGEGSYEQYF.

The CDR3 spells CASSLLRQGGGNQPQHF. The CDR3 nucleotides read TGTGCCAGCAGCTTACTTAGACAGGGCGGAGGCAATCAGCCCCAGCATTTT. The gene calls are TRBV7-8 and TRBJ1-5; 7 nucleotides line up with TRBD1. J was trimmed by 2 bases and V by 2 bases; bases with no gene match: 9. Germline V gene sequence: CDR1 SGHVS, CDR2 FQNEAQ. This CDR3 spans 17 amino acids. Full variable domain (outside the CDR3, taken from reference TRBV7-8 and TRBJ1-5): GAGVSQSPRYKVAKRGQDVALRCDPISGHVSLFWYQQALGQGPEFLTYFQNEAQLDKSGLPSDRFFAERPEGSVSTLKIQRTQQEDSAVYLCASSLLRQGGGNQPQHFGDGTRLSIL.

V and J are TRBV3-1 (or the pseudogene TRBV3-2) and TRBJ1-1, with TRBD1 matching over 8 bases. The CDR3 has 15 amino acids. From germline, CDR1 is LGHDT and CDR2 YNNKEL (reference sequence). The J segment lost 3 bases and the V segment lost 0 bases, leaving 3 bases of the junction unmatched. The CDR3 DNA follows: TGTGCCAGCAGCCAAGATACAGGGGGGGACACTGAAGCTTTCTTT. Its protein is CASSQDTGGDTEAFF.

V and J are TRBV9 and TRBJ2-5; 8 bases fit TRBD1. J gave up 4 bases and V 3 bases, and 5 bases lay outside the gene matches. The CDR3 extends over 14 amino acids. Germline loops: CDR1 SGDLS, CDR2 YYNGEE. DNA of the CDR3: TGTGCCAGCAGCGCCCAACAGGGGGGAGAGACCCAGTACTTC. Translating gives CASSAQQGGETQYF.

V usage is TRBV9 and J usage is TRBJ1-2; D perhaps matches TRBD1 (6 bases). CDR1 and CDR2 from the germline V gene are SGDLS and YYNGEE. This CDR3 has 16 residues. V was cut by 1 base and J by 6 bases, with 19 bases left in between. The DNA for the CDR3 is TGTGCCAGCAGCGTATTAGCAGGGGCGGGCGGAAATGGCTACACCTTC. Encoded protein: CASSVLAGAGGNGYTF.

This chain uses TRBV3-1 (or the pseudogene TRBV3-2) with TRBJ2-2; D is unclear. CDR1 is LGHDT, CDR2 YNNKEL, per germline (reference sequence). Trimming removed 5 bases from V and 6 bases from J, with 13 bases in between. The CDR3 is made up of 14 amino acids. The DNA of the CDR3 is TGTGCCAGCAGCTTAAATCCCGGCGCCGGGGAGCTGTTTTTT. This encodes CASSLNPGAGELFF.

CDR3: CASSDITGATSRAFF. DNA of the CDR3: TGCGCCAGCAGTGATATCACAGGGGCTACGTCGCGCGCTTTCTTT. The rearrangement uses TRBV10-1 and TRBJ1-1; 7 bases map to TRBD1. CDR3 length: 15 amino acids. Germline V gives CDR1 WNHNN, CDR2 SYGVQD (reference sequence). The J segment lost 11 bases and the V segment lost 3 bases, leaving 15 bases of the junction unmatched.

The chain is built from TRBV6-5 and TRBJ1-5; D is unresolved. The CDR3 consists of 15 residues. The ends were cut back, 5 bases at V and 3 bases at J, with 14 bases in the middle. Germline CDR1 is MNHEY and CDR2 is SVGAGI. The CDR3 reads CASSPGWGINQPQHF. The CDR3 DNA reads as TGTGCCAGCAGTCCTGGTTGGGGAATCAATCAGCCCCAGCATTTT.

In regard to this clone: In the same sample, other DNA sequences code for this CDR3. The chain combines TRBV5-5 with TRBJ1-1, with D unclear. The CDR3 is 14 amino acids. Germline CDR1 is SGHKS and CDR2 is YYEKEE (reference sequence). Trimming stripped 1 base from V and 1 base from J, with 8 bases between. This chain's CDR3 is CASSLWAGNTEAFF. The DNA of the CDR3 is TGTGCCAGCAGCTTGTGGGCAGGGAACACTGAAGCTTTCTTT.

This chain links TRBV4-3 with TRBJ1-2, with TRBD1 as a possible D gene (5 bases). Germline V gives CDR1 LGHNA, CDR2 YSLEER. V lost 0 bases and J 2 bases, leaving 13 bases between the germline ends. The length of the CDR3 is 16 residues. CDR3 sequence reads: CASSQDPTASNYGYTF. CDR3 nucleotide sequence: TGCGCCAGCAGCCAAGATCCGACAGCCTCGAACTATGGCTACACCTTC.

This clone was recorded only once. This CDR3 is CASKGYTGELFF. DNA for the CDR3: TGTGCCAGCAAGGGGTACACCGGGGAGCTGTTTTTT. The chain links TRBV2 to TRBJ2-2, with a possible D match to TRBD1 (5 bases). V was shortened by 7 bases and J by 3 bases, with 6 bases between the two germline ends. The CDR3 length is 12 residues. CDR1 is SNHLY, CDR2 FYNNEI, per germline.

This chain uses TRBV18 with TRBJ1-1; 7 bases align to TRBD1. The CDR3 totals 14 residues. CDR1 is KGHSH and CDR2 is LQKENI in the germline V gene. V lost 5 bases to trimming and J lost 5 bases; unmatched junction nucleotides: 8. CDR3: CASSRDSLGTEAFF. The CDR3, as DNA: TGTGCCAGCTCAAGGGACAGCCTGGGAACTGAAGCTTTCTTT. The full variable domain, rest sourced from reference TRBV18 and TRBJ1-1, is NAGVMQNPRHLVRRRGQEARLRCSPMKGHSHVYWYRQLPEEGLKFMVYLQKENIIDESGMPKERFSAEFPKEGPSILRIQQVVRGDSAAYFCASSRDSLGTEAFFGQGTRLTVV.

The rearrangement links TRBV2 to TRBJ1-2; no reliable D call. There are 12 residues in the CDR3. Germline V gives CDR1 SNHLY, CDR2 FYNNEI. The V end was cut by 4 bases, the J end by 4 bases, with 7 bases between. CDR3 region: CASSAWGYGYTF. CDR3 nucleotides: TGTGCCAGCAGTGCCTGGGGCTATGGCTACACCTTC. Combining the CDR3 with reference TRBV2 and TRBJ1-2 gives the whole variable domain EPEVTQTPSHQVTQMGQEVILRCVPISNHLYFYWYRQILGQKVEFLVSFYNNEISEKSEIFDDQFSVERPDGSNFTLKIRSTKLEDSAMYFCASSAWGYGYTFGSGTRLTVV.

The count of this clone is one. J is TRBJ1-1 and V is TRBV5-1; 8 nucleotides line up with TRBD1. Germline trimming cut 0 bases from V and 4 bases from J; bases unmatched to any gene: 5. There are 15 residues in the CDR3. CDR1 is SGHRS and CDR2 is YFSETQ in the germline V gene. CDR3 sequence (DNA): TGCGCCAGCAGCTTGGAGGACAGGGAGGGCACTGAAGCTTTCTTT. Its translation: CASSLEDREGTEAFF. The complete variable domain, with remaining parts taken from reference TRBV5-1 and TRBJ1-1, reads KAGVTQTPRYLIKTRGQQVTLSCSPISGHRSVSWYQQTPGQGLQFLFEYFSETQRNKGNFPGRFSGRQFSNSRSEMNVSTLELGDSALYLCASSLEDREGTEAFFGQGTRLTVV.

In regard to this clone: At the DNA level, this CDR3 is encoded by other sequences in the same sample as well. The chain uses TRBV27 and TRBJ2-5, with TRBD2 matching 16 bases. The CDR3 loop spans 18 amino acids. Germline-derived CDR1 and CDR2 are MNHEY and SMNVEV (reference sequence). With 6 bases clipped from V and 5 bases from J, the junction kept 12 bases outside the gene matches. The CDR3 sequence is CASSLTGTSGGAVETQYF. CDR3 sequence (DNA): TGTGCCAGCAGCCTGACCGGGACTAGCGGGGGGGCCGTTGAGACCCAGTACTTC.

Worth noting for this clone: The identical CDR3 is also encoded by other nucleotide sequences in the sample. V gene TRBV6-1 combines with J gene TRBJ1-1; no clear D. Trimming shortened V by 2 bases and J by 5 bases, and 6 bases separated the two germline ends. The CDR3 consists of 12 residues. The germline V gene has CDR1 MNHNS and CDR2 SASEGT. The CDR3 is CASSERRTEAFF. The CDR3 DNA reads TGTGCCAGCAGTGAACGGAGGACTGAAGCTTTCTTT.

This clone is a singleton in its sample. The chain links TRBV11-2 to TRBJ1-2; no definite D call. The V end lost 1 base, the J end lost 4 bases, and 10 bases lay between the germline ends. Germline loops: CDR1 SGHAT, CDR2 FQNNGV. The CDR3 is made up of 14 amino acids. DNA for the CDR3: TGTGCCAGCAGCTTAGCCGAGGGATTCTATGGCTACACCTTC. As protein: CASSLAEGFYGYTF.

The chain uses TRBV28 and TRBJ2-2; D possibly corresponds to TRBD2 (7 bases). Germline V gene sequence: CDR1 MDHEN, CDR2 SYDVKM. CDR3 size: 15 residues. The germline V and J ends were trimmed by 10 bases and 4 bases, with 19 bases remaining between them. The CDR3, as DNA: TGTGCCACCCGATGGGGGGGCGCGGGCACCGGGGAGCTGTTTTTT. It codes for CATRWGGAGTGELFF.

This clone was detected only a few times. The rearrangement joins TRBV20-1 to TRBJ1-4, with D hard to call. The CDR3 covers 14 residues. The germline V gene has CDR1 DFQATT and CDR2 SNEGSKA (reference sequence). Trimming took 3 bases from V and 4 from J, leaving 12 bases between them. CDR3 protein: CSASALGVNEKLFF. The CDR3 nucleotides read TGCAGTGCTAGTGCTCTCGGGGTTAATGAAAAACTGTTTTTT.

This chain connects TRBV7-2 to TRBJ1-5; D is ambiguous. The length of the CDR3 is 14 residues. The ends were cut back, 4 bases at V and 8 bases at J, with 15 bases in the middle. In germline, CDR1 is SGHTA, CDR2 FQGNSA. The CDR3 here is CASSSSMLGEPQHF. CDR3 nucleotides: TGTGCCAGCAGCTCAAGCATGCTGGGTGAGCCCCAGCATTTT. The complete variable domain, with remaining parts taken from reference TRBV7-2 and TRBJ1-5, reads GAGVSQSPSNKVTEKGKDVELRCDPISGHTALYWYRQSLGQGLEFLIYFQGNSAPDKSGLPSDRFSAERTGGSVSTLTIQRTQQEDSAVYLCASSSSMLGEPQHFGDGTRLSIL.

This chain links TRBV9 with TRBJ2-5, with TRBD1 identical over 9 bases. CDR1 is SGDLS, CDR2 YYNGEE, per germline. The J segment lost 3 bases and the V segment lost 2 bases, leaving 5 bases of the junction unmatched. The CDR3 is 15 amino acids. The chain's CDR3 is CASSVGQGRKETQYF. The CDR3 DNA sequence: TGTGCCAGCAGCGTTGGACAGGGGAGGAAAGAGACCCAGTACTTC.

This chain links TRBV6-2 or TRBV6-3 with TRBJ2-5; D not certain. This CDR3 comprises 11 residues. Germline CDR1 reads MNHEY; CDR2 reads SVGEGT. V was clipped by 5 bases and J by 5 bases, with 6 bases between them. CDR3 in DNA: TGTGCCAGCAGTAAAGGGGAGACCCAGTACTTC. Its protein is CASSKGETQYF.

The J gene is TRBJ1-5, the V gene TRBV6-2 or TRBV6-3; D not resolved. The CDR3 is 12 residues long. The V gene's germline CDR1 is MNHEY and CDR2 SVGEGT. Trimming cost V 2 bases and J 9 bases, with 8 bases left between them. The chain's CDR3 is CASSYAGSPQHF. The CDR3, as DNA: TGTGCCAGCAGTTACGCCGGCTCGCCCCAGCATTTT.

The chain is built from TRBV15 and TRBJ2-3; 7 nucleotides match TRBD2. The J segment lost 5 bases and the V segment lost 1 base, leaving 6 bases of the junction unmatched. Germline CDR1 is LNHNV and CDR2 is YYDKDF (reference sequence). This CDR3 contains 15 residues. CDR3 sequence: CATSRVLALGDTQYF. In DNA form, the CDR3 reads TGTGCCACCAGCAGAGTACTAGCGCTGGGAGATACGCAGTATTTT.

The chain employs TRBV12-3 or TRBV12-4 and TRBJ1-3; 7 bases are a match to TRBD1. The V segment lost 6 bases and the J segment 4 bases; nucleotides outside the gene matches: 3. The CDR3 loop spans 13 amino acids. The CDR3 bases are TGTGCCAGCAGGGCAGGGGGAGGAAACACCATATATTTT. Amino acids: CASRAGGGNTIYF.